What follows are 27 T cell receptor beta chains derived from one specimen sequenced in a study of Tregs in tolerant kidney transplant recipients. Assay: immunoSEQ multiplex PCR; the TCRdb copy retains only in-frame clones and omits some. The sample carries around 74,000 clones, 95% to 98% recorded once. Sequencing used CD4+ T cells from blood, obtained before the transplant. The receptors were sampled from a human donor who received a combined kidney and bone marrow transplant.

V usage is TRBV5-1 and J usage is TRBJ2-3; TRBD2 matches at 7 bases. This CDR3 is built from 14 residues. The V gene end was trimmed by 7 bases and the J gene end by 3 bases; junction bases not matched to a gene: 8. Germline V lookup: CDR1 SGHRS, CDR2 YFSETQ. CDR3 DNA: TGCGCCAGCCACAGCGGGGTCGGGACAGATACGCAGTATTTT. Translating it yields CASHSGVGTDTQYF.

This clone was observed a single time. V is TRBV2 and J is TRBJ1-5; no firm D call. Trimming pared 8 bases from V and 0 bases from J, leaving 11 bases between. The CDR3 contains 14 residues. Germline V gives CDR1 SNHLY, CDR2 FYNNEI. DNA of the CDR3: TGTGCCAGCCGCGGCCCCCATAGCAATCAGCCCCAGCATTTT. This gives the protein CASRGPHSNQPQHF.

The CDR3 bases are TGTGCCACCGTGGCCCTTGAAAAACTGTTTTTT. It translates to CATVALEKLFF. This chain uses TRBV28 with TRBJ1-4; D not certain. The germline CDR1 and CDR2 sequences are MDHEN and SYDVKM. CDR3 length: 11 amino acids. V was shortened by 10 bases and J by 7 bases, with 10 bases between the two germline ends.

V usage is TRBV5-1 and J usage is TRBJ1-5; 7 nucleotides align to TRBD1. J lost 4 bases, V lost 2 bases, and 3 bases had no gene match. CDR1 is SGHRS and CDR2 is YFSETQ in the germline V gene. The CDR3 is 14 residues long. CDR3 sequence reads: CASSLSGGNQPQHF. CDR3 DNA: TGCGCCAGCAGCTTATCAGGGGGGAATCAGCCCCAGCATTTT.

The V call is TRBV9, the J call TRBJ1-2, with 9 nucleotides matching TRBD1. Germline CDR1 reads SGDLS; CDR2 reads YYNGEE. The CDR3 totals 17 residues. The V segment lost 0 bases and the J segment 5 bases; nucleotides outside the gene matches: 11. CDR3 region: CASSVGLTGQGSYGYTF. The CDR3, as DNA: TGTGCCAGCAGCGTAGGGCTGACCGGACAGGGGTCTTATGGCTACACCTTC.

The chain uses TRBV28 and TRBJ1-6; D uncertain. Trimming shortened V by 5 bases and J by 0 bases, and 20 bases separated the two germline ends. The CDR3 covers 19 residues. Germline-derived CDR1 and CDR2 are MDHEN and SYDVKM. Here the CDR3 reads CASSLTLGTLSSYNSPLHF. In DNA, the CDR3 is TGTGCCAGCAGTCTCACCCTGGGCACTTTGAGCTCCTATAATTCACCCCTCCACTTT.

J is TRBJ2-2 and V is TRBV27, with TRBD1 matching over 7 bases. The trim removed 6 bases at V and 5 bases at J, leaving 6 bases unmatched. Germline CDR1 MNHEY, CDR2 SMNVEV (reference sequence). CDR3 length: 14 amino acids. The CDR3 loop is CASSKQGRTGELFF. CDR3 coding DNA: TGTGCCAGCAGCAAACAGGGGAGAACCGGGGAGCTGTTTTTT.

The rearrangement links TRBV28 to TRBJ2-1, with TRBD2 identical over 10 bases. The CDR3 consists of 15 residues. Per germline, CDR1 MDHEN and CDR2 SYDVKM. J was trimmed by 9 bases and V by 1 base; bases with no gene match: 6. CDR3 in amino acids: CASSLFTSGVSEQFF. The CDR3 DNA reads as TGTGCCAGCAGTTTATTCACTAGCGGGGTTAGTGAGCAGTTCTTC. Full variable domain (remainder filled in from reference TRBV28 and TRBJ2-1): DVKVTQSSRYLVKRTGEKVFLECVQDMDHENMFWYRQDPGLGLRLIYFSYDVKMKEKGDIPEGYSVSREKKERFSLILESASTNQTSMYLCASSLFTSGVSEQFFGPGTRLTVL.

The V and J genes are TRBV7-2 and TRBJ1-1; D gene ambiguous. Germline CDR1 SGHTA, CDR2 FQGNSA. With 0 bases removed from V and 11 bases from J, the gap between germline ends came to 7 bases. There are 11 residues in the CDR3. The CDR3 reads CASSLAMRAFF. As DNA, the CDR3 is TGTGCCAGCAGCTTAGCCATGAGGGCTTTCTTT.

The CDR3 is CASSLRARGKEKLFF. DNA for the CDR3: TGTGCCAGCAGCTTACGAGCCAGGGGTAAGGAAAAACTGTTTTTT. The V gene is TRBV7-3, the J gene TRBJ1-4; perhaps TRBD1 as D (6 bases). Per germline, CDR1 SGHTA and CDR2 FQGTGA. V lost 2 bases and J lost 8, with 15 bases in between. The CDR3 contains 15 residues.

This clone was recorded only once. This chain uses TRBV9 with TRBJ1-1; weak D call: TRBD1 (5 bases). Germline V CDR1 and CDR2: SGDLS, YYNGEE. The V gene lost 3 bases and the J gene lost 4 bases, with 16 bases spanning the gap. CDR3 length: 15 amino acids. CDR3 sequence: CASSGRGSTGTEAFF. The CDR3 DNA follows: TGTGCCAGCAGCGGACGGGGGTCCACGGGCACTGAAGCTTTCTTT.

As DNA, the CDR3 is TGCGCCAGCAGCCAAGATTTGGCACTTGCGGGCTATGGCTACACCTTC. Translating it yields CASSQDLALAGYGYTF. The V call is TRBV4-1, the J call TRBJ1-2, with D unclear. Per germline, CDR1 MGHRA and CDR2 YSYEKL. V lost 0 bases and J lost 4, with 15 bases in between. CDR3 size: 16 residues.

V is TRBV5-6 and J is TRBJ2-2, with 10 bases aligning to TRBD1. With V trimmed by 4 bases and J by 7 bases, 10 bases remained unmatched. Germline-derived CDR1 and CDR2 are SGHDT and YYEEEE. The CDR3 consists of 16 residues. The chain's CDR3 is CASSKERTGGGGELFF. CDR3 nucleotide sequence: TGTGCCAGCAGCAAGGAGCGGACAGGGGGAGGCGGGGAGCTGTTTTTT.

The chain carries TRBV2 and TRBJ1-2; no clear D gene. Germline values: CDR1 SNHLY, CDR2 FYNNEI. Trimming took off 6 bases at V and 8 bases at J, with 19 bases between the two ends. This CDR3 spans 14 amino acids. The CDR3 sequence is CASSLQDSWKGYTF. The CDR3 bases are TGTGCCAGCAGCCTTCAGGACTCTTGGAAGGGCTACACCTTC.

This chain connects TRBV29-1 to TRBJ1-4; 10 bases match TRBD1. The ends lost 6 bases at V and 7 bases at J; junction bases unmatched: 5. In germline, CDR1 is SQVTM, CDR2 ANQGSEA. This CDR3 region has 13 residues. CDR3 amino acids: CSVGQGGSEKLFF. The CDR3 region has the DNA TGCAGCGTAGGACAGGGGGGTTCTGAAAAACTGTTTTTT.

This chain links TRBV2 with TRBJ1-4; a weak D match, TRBD1 (5 bases). The CDR3 spans 13 residues. Germline lookup yields CDR1 SNHLY and CDR2 FYNNEI. The V end lost 6 bases, the J end lost 3 bases, and 8 bases lay between the germline ends. The CDR3 DNA reads as TGTGCCAGCAGCGGACAAGCTAATGAAAAACTGTTTTTT. Protein sequence: CASSGQANEKLFF.

CDR3 in DNA: TGTGCCTGGAGTATAGACAGGGAAGTGTATGGCTACACCTTC. It specifies CAWSIDREVYGYTF. This chain uses TRBV30 with TRBJ1-2; 7 bases fit TRBD1. The V and J ends lost 2 bases and 5 bases, in that order; junction bases with no gene match: 8. There are 14 residues in the CDR3. Per the germline V gene, CDR1 is GTSNPN and CDR2 is SVGIG (reference sequence).

This chain joins TRBV5-4 and TRBJ2-1, with 8 bases lining up with TRBD2. This CDR3 is 13 amino acids long. CDR1 and CDR2 from the germline V gene are SGHNT and YYREEE (reference sequence). The junction had 2 bases not matched to a gene; V was cut back by 3 bases and J by 6 bases. The CDR3 nucleotides read TGTGCCAGCAGCTCGGGAGGGCCCAATGAGCAGTTCTTC. Translating it yields CASSSGGPNEQFF.

The chain recombines TRBV7-7 with TRBJ2-2; D is ambiguous. This CDR3 contains 14 residues. Per germline, CDR1 SSHAT and CDR2 FNYEAQ (reference sequence). Trimming cost V 7 bases and J 1 base, with 10 bases left between them. In DNA form, the CDR3 reads TGTGCCAGCACCCCTGGGCGGAACACCGGGGAGCTGTTTTTT. Amino acid sequence: CASTPGRNTGELFF.

This clone showed up just once. The J gene is TRBJ1-2, the V gene TRBV27, with D perhaps TRBD1 (5 bases). V lost 7 bases and J lost 4, with 19 bases in between. CDR1 is MNHEY, CDR2 SMNVEV, per germline (reference sequence). The CDR3 is 15 residues long. Written as DNA, the CDR3 is TGTGCCAGCAATAGGGACTCCACACTGGGCTATGGCTACACCTTC. This codes for CASNRDSTLGYGYTF.

The J gene is TRBJ2-1, the V gene TRBV4-2, with 8 bases fitting TRBD2. Per the germline V gene, CDR1 is LGHNA and CDR2 is YNFKEQ. The CDR3 consists of 14 residues. V was clipped by 7 bases and J by 7 bases; unmatched bases: 9. CDR3 loop: CASNSGIPGNEQFF. CDR3 sequence (DNA): TGTGCCAGCAATAGCGGGATTCCGGGGAATGAGCAGTTCTTC.

The rearrangement links TRBV5-4 to TRBJ2-5, with TRBD2 matching 8 bases. Germline lookup yields CDR1 SGHNT and CDR2 YYREEE (reference sequence). The CDR3 runs to 15 residues. J gave up 5 bases and V 4 bases, and 10 bases lay outside the gene matches. CDR3 in DNA: TGTGCCAGCAGCCCTGGACTAGCCCAAATGGAGACCCAGTACTTC. This sequence encodes CASSPGLAQMETQYF.

V is TRBV5-1 and J is TRBJ1-2; 7 nucleotides match TRBD1. Trimming cost V 10 bases and J 0 bases; bases outside gene matches: 12. Germline CDR1 is SGHRS and CDR2 is YFSETQ. CDR3 length: 15 amino acids. This CDR3 reads CARGGISSSNYGYTF. The CDR3 DNA reads as TGCGCCCGAGGGGGCATCTCTTCTTCTAACTATGGCTACACCTTC.

About this clone itself: Other nucleotide sequences in the sample specify the same CDR3. The rearrangement joins TRBV2 to TRBJ1-1; 8 nucleotides agree with TRBD1. Germline assignment: CDR1 SNHLY and CDR2 FYNNEI. The CDR3 is 13 residues long. With 6 bases clipped from V and 1 base from J, the junction kept 1 base outside the gene matches. In DNA, the CDR3 is TGTGCCAGCAGCGGACAGGGGAACACTGAAGCTTTCTTT. Protein product: CASSGQGNTEAFF.

The V call is TRBV4-3, the J call TRBJ2-3; 12 bases agree with TRBD2. Losses at the gene ends were 4 bases for V and 2 bases for J; bases not matched to a gene: 4. The CDR3 has 16 amino acids. The germline CDR1 and CDR2 sequences are LGHNA and YSLEER. Here the CDR3 DNA reads TGCGCCAGCAGCCTGGGACTAGCGGGTCACACAGATACGCAGTATTTT. Its translation is CASSLGLAGHTDTQYF.

Of note for this clone: The identical CDR3 is also encoded by other nucleotide sequences in the sample. V and J are TRBV18 and TRBJ2-7; D is unresolved. V was shortened by 3 bases and J by 1 base, with 4 bases between the two germline ends. Germline V gene sequence: CDR1 KGHSH, CDR2 LQKENI. The CDR3 is 12 amino acids. This CDR3 is CASSPNSYEQYF. CDR3 coding DNA: TGTGCCAGCTCACCTAATTCCTACGAGCAGTACTTC.

The chain links TRBV25-1 to TRBJ2-5; 11 nucleotides line up with TRBD1. With 5 bases clipped from V and 5 bases from J, the junction kept 7 bases outside the gene matches. Germline CDR1 is MGHDK and CDR2 is SYGVNS. The CDR3 sequence is 15 residues long. The CDR3 DNA sequence: TGTGCCAGCAGTCGGACAGGGGGCCGCCTTGAGACCCAGTACTTC. Translated: CASSRTGGRLETQYF.